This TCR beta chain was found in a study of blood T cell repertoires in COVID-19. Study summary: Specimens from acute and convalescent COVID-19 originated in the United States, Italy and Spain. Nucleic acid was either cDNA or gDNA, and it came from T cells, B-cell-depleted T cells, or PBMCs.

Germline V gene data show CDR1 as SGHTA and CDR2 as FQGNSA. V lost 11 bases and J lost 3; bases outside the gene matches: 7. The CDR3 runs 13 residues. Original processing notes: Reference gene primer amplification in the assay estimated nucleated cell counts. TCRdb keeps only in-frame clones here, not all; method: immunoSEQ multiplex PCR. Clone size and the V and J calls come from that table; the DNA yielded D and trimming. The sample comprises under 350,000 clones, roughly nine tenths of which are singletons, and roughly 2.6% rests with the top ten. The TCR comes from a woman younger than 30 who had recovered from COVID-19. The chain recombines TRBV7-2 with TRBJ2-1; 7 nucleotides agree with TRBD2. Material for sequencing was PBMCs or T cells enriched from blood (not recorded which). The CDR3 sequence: CAGASGVYNEQFF. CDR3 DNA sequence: TGTGCCGGAGCGAGCGGGGTCTACAATGAGCAGTTCTTC.